The 7 T cell receptor beta chains presented below share a single source sample, sequenced in a study of tumor and adjacent non-tumor tissue in lung cancer. A modified ARM-PCR protocol with three rounds of nested PCR amplified TCRbeta. TCRdb called the multiplex PCR reads again in MiXCR, with one record for every CDR3 protein. The sample has over 100,000 distinct CDR3 sequences, about 63% seen once. No cell sorting was done before RNA was extracted from the tissue. This non-tumor lung sample came from over 3 cm beyond the tumor edge. What was sequenced was distant non-tumor lung tissue. These receptors were obtained from a man aged 55 to 70 with non-small cell lung cancer.

This clonotype was seen many times. The rearrangement uses TRBV12-3 or TRBV12-4 and TRBJ1-2; 8 positions match TRBD1. J was trimmed by 3 bases and V by 6 bases; bases with no gene match: 3. The CDR3 spans 13 residues. The CDR3 sequence is CASSRQGYYGYTF. In DNA, the CDR3 is TGTGCCAGCAGCCGACAGGGGTACTATGGCTACACCTTC.

The chain carries TRBV19 and TRBJ1-2; TRBD1 matches 8 bases. Germline CDR1 is LNHDA and CDR2 is SQIVND (reference sequence). The CDR3 is 18 amino acids. After removal of 7 bases from V and 4 bases from J, the junction contained 20 bases not matched to a gene. This CDR3 reads CASTRDPQGQVVSYGYTF. The CDR3 DNA reads as TGTGCCAGTACCAGAGATCCCCAGGGACAGGTCGTGAGCTATGGCTACACCTTC.

This clonotype was counted many times. The chain has TRBV20-1 and TRBJ1-2, with D uncertain. Per germline, CDR1 DFQATT and CDR2 SNEGSKA (reference sequence). The CDR3 consists of 16 residues. Trimming took off 0 bases at V and 0 bases at J, with 14 bases between the two ends. CDR3 loop: CSARERTARTNYGYTF. The CDR3 DNA is TGCAGTGCTAGAGAACGAACAGCCCGGACTAACTATGGCTACACCTTC.

On this clonotype itself: An end of the junction differs from the germline gene, which may be a read error. V is TRBV5-1 and J is TRBJ2-6; D is unclear. Germline loops: CDR1 SGHRS, CDR2 YFSETQ. CDR3 size: 15 residues. The chain's CDR3 is CASSSDDSEANALTF. The CDR3, as DNA: TGCGCCAGCAGCTCAGACGACTCTGAGGCCAACGCCCTGACTTTC.

The chain employs TRBV20-1 and TRBJ1-2; unclear D gene. This CDR3 spans 14 amino acids. V lost 4 bases and J 8 bases, leaving 20 bases between the germline ends. CDR1 and CDR2 (germline): DFQATT, SNEGSKA (reference sequence). The CDR3 DNA reads TGCAGTGCTAAGACTTTTGGATTTGGGGAAGGCTACACCTTC. Its translation: CSAKTFGFGEGYTF.

Only a few counts were recorded for this clonotype. The junction departs from germline at one end; a sequencing error may be responsible. The rearrangement joins TRBV6-1 to TRBJ1-5; no clear D. The CDR3 spans 19 residues. The V gene's germline CDR1 is MNHNS and CDR2 SASEGT. In DNA, the CDR3 is TGTGCCAGCAGTGAAGCAAGGAGACGTCCACCTTTGGGCAATCCGCCCCAGCATTTT. This translates into CASSEARRRPPLGNPPQHF.

Turning to this clonotype: Sequence at one end of the junction differs from germline and may be a read error. The chain combines TRBV29-1 with TRBJ2-1, with D hard to call. In germline, CDR1 is SQVTM, CDR2 ANQGSEA. The CDR3 contains 15 residues. CDR3 protein: CRVEGKHSSINEQFF. CDR3 in DNA: TGCAGGGTTGAAGGTAAACACAGCTCCATCAATGAGCAGTTCTTC.